The 12 T cell receptor beta chains given below trace back to one sample, sequenced in a study of molecular identifiers for immune sequencing clone quantification. TCRdb itself ran the PCR reads through MiXCR, one entry per CDR3 protein. The table includes approximately 500,000 distinct CDR3 sequences, about 25% detected once. Sequencing used naive CD8+ T cells from blood, with Jurkat cell RNA spiked in. Subset meaning: FACS-sorted CD8+CD4-CCR7+CD45RA+ naive T cells. The receptor source for this set is a human donor in good health. Some libraries in this study had Jurkat cell RNA spiked in.

The rearrangement joins TRBV27 to TRBJ2-1; possibly TRBD1 or TRBD2 for D (5 bases each). Germline assignment: CDR1 MNHEY and CDR2 SMNVEV (reference sequence). Trimming shortened V by 1 base and J by 7 bases, and 14 bases separated the two germline ends. The CDR3 is 15 amino acids. CDR3 nucleotide sequence: TGTGCCAGCAGTTTATGGTCGGGGACGAGGAATGAGCAGTTCTTC. Translating gives CASSLWSGTRNEQFF.

Ten or more counts support this clonotype. The chain recombines TRBV19 with TRBJ2-7; 8 bases are a match to TRBD2. Germline assignment: CDR1 LNHDA and CDR2 SQIVND (reference sequence). The CDR3 runs 15 residues. J lost 3 bases, V lost 6 bases, and 10 bases had no gene match. CDR3 nucleotides: TGTGCCAGTAGACTTACTAGCGGAGAATACTACGAGCAGTACTTC. Translating it yields CASRLTSGEYYEQYF.

This chain links TRBV30 with TRBJ2-7; tentatively, D is TRBD2 (5 bases). V dropped 0 bases and J dropped 6 bases, with 9 bases sitting between them. This CDR3 has 12 residues. Germline V gives CDR1 GTSNPN, CDR2 SVGIG (reference sequence). In DNA form, the CDR3 reads TGTGCCTGGAGTGTAGGAGGAGCCGAGCAGTACTTC. Amino acid sequence: CAWSVGGAEQYF. Complete variable domain (other parts from reference TRBV30 and TRBJ2-7): SQTIHQWPATLVQPVGSPLSLECTVEGTSNPNLYWYRQAAGRGLQLLFYSVGIGQISSEVPQNLSASRPQDRQFILSSKKLLLSDSGFYLCAWSVGGAEQYFGPGTRLTVT.

The V gene is TRBV6-5, the J gene TRBJ1-4; D gene ambiguous. Germline CDR1 and CDR2: MNHEY and SVGAGI. V was cut by 4 bases and J by 6 bases, with 9 bases left in between. The CDR3 is made up of 13 amino acids. CDR3 sequence (DNA): TGTGCCAGCAGTTTAACGGATTATGAAAAACTGTTTTTT. Amino acid sequence: CASSLTDYEKLFF.

A remark on this clonotype: A much larger clone is a single base away; this may be a read error. This chain connects TRBV6-1 to TRBJ2-7; D might be TRBD1 (6 bases). Trimming took off 8 bases at V and 3 bases at J, with 14 bases between the two ends. CDR1 is MNHNS and CDR2 is SASEGT in the germline V gene. The CDR3 spans 13 residues. The CDR3 DNA is TGTGCCAGCGCCAGGGGTCTTTGCTACGAGCAGTACTTC. Translation: CASARGLCYEQYF.

This clonotype was detected a few times. V and J are TRBV5-6 and TRBJ2-2, with unresolved D. The ends were cut back, 6 bases at V and 5 bases at J, with 20 bases in the middle. The CDR3 runs to 16 residues. Per the germline V gene, CDR1 is SGHDT and CDR2 is YYEEEE. For the CDR3, the DNA is TGTGCCAGCAACGGACCCCCCCCGGTGAGGACCGGGGAGCTGTTTTTT. This codes for CASNGPPPVRTGELFF.

This clonotype was detected many times. The chain combines TRBV7-9 with TRBJ2-2; tentatively, D is TRBD2 (6 bases). V was shortened by 5 bases and J by 3 bases, with 16 bases between the two germline ends. CDR3 size: 16 residues. CDR1 and CDR2 (germline): SEHNR, FQNEAQ (reference sequence). DNA of the CDR3: TGTGCCAGCAGCCCGGCGCGGGGCCCGGACACCGGGGAGCTGTTTTTT. Its protein product is CASSPARGPDTGELFF.

There are many counts of this clonotype. For the CDR3, the DNA is TGTGCCAGCAGTTTGTATGATAATCAGCCCCAGCATTTT. As protein: CASSLYDNQPQHF. The genes are TRBV12-3 or TRBV12-4 and TRBJ1-5, with unresolved D. The CDR3 contains 13 residues. The V and J ends lost 3 bases and 4 bases respectively, with 7 bases between them.

Turning to this clonotype: An end of the junction differs from the germline gene, which may be a read error. The chain couples TRBV7-6 to TRBJ2-3; 8 bases fit TRBD1. Germline V gene lookup returns CDR1 SGHVS and CDR2 FNYEAQ. This CDR3 is 15 amino acids long. CDR3 protein: CASSAPDRDVDTRHF. The CDR3 bases are TGTGCCAGCAGCGCCCCGGACAGGGACGTTGATACGCGGCATTTT.

This clonotype was detected many times. This chain links TRBV7-6 with TRBJ2-7, with TRBD2 identical over 10 bases. Unmatched junction bases numbered 9, after V lost 5 bases and J lost 5 bases. Germline V gene lookup returns CDR1 SGHVS and CDR2 FNYEAQ. This CDR3 is 15 amino acids long. The CDR3 nucleotides are TGTGCCAGCAGCACTCGAGCGGGGGGGACCCACGAGCAGTACTTC. This encodes CASSTRAGGTHEQYF.

This clonotype was picked up many times. V is TRBV5-4 and J is TRBJ2-2; possibly TRBD1 for D (5 bases). V was cut by 4 bases and J by 1 base, with 5 bases left in between. Germline loops: CDR1 SGHNT, CDR2 YYREEE (reference sequence). This CDR3 comprises 13 residues. The CDR3 nucleotides are TGTGCCAGCAGCGGACAGAACACCGGGGAGCTGTTTTTT. It codes for CASSGQNTGELFF.

In its sample, this clonotype was seen a few times. The rearrangement links TRBV6-1 to TRBJ2-3; TRBD1 agrees at 7 bases. Germline lookup yields CDR1 MNHNS and CDR2 SASEGT. The trim removed 4 bases at V and 0 bases at J, leaving 4 bases unmatched. There are 15 residues in the CDR3. CDR3 DNA sequence: TGTGCCAGCAGTGGACAGGGTTGGAGCACAGATACGCAGTATTTT. Its protein is CASSGQGWSTDTQYF.